The 9 T cell receptor beta chains reported below all come from one sample, sequenced in a study of blood T cell repertoires in COVID-19. Profiled with immunoSEQ multiplex PCR; TCRdb holds only in-frame clones, not every one. The data hold 300,000 to 400,000 clones, with roughly 91% observed a single time. The sequenced material came from PBMCs or T cells enriched from blood (not recorded which). The receptors shown here come from a woman under 30 who had recovered from COVID-19.

CDR3 DNA: TGTGCCAGCAGTTGGGGCTCCGGGGAGCTGTTTTTT. This encodes CASSWGSGELFF. The genes are TRBV27 and TRBJ2-2; D perhaps matches TRBD1 (5 bases). The CDR3 contains 12 residues. From germline, CDR1 is MNHEY and CDR2 SMNVEV (reference sequence). V lost 4 bases to trimming and J lost 6 bases, with 6 bases between them.

The chain uses TRBV11-3 and TRBJ1-1; 7 bases fit TRBD1. The J segment lost 3 bases and the V segment lost 0 bases, leaving 4 bases of the junction unmatched. CDR3 size: 15 residues. In germline, CDR1 is SGHNT, CDR2 YENEEA. The CDR3 region has the DNA TGTGCCAGCAGCTTAGATTCGGGACAGTACACTGAAGCTTTCTTT. Its translation: CASSLDSGQYTEAFF.

The CDR3 protein is CASSLNSRATYSNQPQHF. CDR3 coding DNA: TGTGCCAGCAGCTTAAACAGCAGGGCCACCTATAGCAATCAGCCCCAGCATTTT. The chain has TRBV7-2 and TRBJ1-5, with a possible D match to TRBD1 (5 bases). Deletions cut 2 bases from V and 0 bases from J, with 17 bases between. The CDR3 covers 18 residues. The germline gives CDR1 SGHTA, CDR2 FQGNSA.

This chain links TRBV6-5 with TRBJ1-1; 7 positions agree with TRBD1. CDR1 and CDR2 from the germline V gene are MNHEY and SVGAGI. V was clipped by 7 bases and J by 4 bases; unmatched bases: 6. The CDR3 loop spans 13 amino acids. CDR3 residues: CASTKGQFTEAFF. Written as DNA, the CDR3 is TGTGCCAGCACCAAGGGACAGTTCACTGAAGCTTTCTTT.

The chain employs TRBV18 and TRBJ1-1; TRBD1 aligns across 11 bases. V was clipped by 1 base and J by 5 bases; unmatched bases: 9. CDR1 is KGHSH and CDR2 is LQKENI in the germline V gene. The CDR3 covers 17 residues. Written as DNA, the CDR3 is TGTGCCAGCTCACCACTCGGACAGGGGGCTGTGGAGACTGAAGCTTTCTTT. This sequence encodes CASSPLGQGAVETEAFF.

The rearrangement joins TRBV20-1 to TRBJ2-1; D call uncertain. The CDR3 has 12 amino acids. V lost 3 bases to trimming and J lost 6 bases, with 9 bases between them. Germline V gene data show CDR1 as DFQATT and CDR2 as SNEGSKA (reference sequence). CDR3 in amino acids: CSASLSGNEQFF. The CDR3 DNA is TGCAGTGCTAGTTTGTCAGGCAATGAGCAGTTCTTC.

This chain joins TRBV6-5 and TRBJ1-1, with D possibly matching TRBD1 (6 bases). The CDR3 consists of 14 residues. Trimming shortened V by 1 base and J by 8 bases, and 14 bases separated the two germline ends. Germline CDR1 and CDR2: MNHEY and SVGAGI. This CDR3 is CASSYFGTLDEAFF. The CDR3 DNA reads as TGTGCCAGCAGTTACTTCGGGACACTCGACGAAGCTTTCTTT.

A single count supports this clone. The J gene is TRBJ1-2, the V gene TRBV28, with D tentatively TRBD1 (6 bases). Germline V lookup: CDR1 MDHEN, CDR2 SYDVKM. Trimming pared 8 bases from V and 8 bases from J, leaving 24 bases between. The CDR3 totals 15 residues. CDR3: CASGLTGIGRRGYTF. CDR3 sequence (DNA): TGTGCCAGCGGACTTACAGGGATAGGGCGGAGGGGCTACACCTTC.

Turning to this clone: The sample carries other DNA sequences with the same CDR3. The V and J genes are TRBV11-2 and TRBJ2-7, with TRBD1 matching over 8 bases. The CDR3 consists of 14 residues. V lost 5 bases to trimming and J lost 2 bases; unmatched junction nucleotides: 5. Germline loops: CDR1 SGHAT, CDR2 FQNNGV. CDR3 bases: TGTGCCAGCAGCCTCGGACAGGGTACCTACGAGCAGTACTTC. It is translated as CASSLGQGTYEQYF. Based on the CDR3 plus reference TRBV11-2 and TRBJ2-7, the full variable domain is EAGVAQSPRYKIIEKRQSVAFWCNPISGHATLYWYQQILGQGPKLLIQFQNNGVVDDSQLPKDRFSAERLKGVDSTLKIQPAKLEDSAVYLCASSLGQGTYEQYFGPGTRLTVT.